These 5 T cell receptor beta chains were all obtained from the same sample, sequenced in a study of T cells in Graves' hyperthyroidism and ophthalmopathy. TCR beta CDR3 regions were amplified from RNA. TCR CDR3 underwent first-round RT-PCR with the HTBI primer set. TCRdb independently ran MiXCR on the multiplex PCR reads; one entry per CDR3 protein. The sample records roughly 740,000 distinct CDR3 sequences, 15% to 20% being singletons. Sequenced input: blood. All receptors come from a man younger than 30 with Graves' hyperthyroidism.

This clonotype was observed a single time. This rearrangement joins TRBV3-1 to TRBJ2-5; a weak D match, TRBD2 (5 bases). Germline CDR1 LGHDT, CDR2 YNNKEL (reference sequence). Trimming took off 0 bases at V and 2 bases at J, with 13 bases between the two ends. CDR3 size: 16 residues. The CDR3, as DNA: TGTGCCAGCAGCCAAGAGTTTACTAGTCCACAAGAGACCCAGTACTTC. Translated: CASSQEFTSPQETQYF.

The chain recombines TRBV5-8 with TRBJ2-3, with a weak D call TRBD1 (5 bases). V was trimmed by 7 bases and J by 0 bases, leaving 15 bases between them. CDR1 SGHTS and CDR2 YDEGEE come from the germline V gene. CDR3 length: 15 amino acids. The CDR3 here is CASPLRGSSTDTQYF. In DNA, the CDR3 is TGTGCCAGCCCTTTAAGGGGCTCTAGCACAGATACGCAGTATTTT. Full variable domain (outside the CDR3, taken from reference TRBV5-8 and TRBJ2-3): EAGVTQSPTHLIKTRGQQATLRCSPISGHTSVYWYQQALGLGLQFLLWYDEGEERNRGNFPPRFSGRQFPNYSSELNVNALELEDSALYLCASPLRGSSTDTQYFGPGTRLTVL.

Many counts were recorded for this clonotype. This chain links TRBV28 with TRBJ2-1, with 9 bases identical to TRBD2. V dropped 6 bases and J dropped 0; count of bases not matched to a gene: 9. Per the germline V gene, CDR1 is MDHEN and CDR2 is SYDVKM. The CDR3 spans 17 residues. This chain's CDR3 is CASRPLSGSYSYNEQFF. The CDR3 nucleotides are TGTGCCAGCAGACCACTTAGCGGGAGTTACTCCTACAATGAGCAGTTCTTC.

The chain has TRBV11-3 and TRBJ2-1; no clear D. The V gene lost 4 bases and the J gene lost 8 bases, with 12 bases spanning the gap. The CDR3 is 13 residues long. Germline values: CDR1 SGHNT, CDR2 YENEEA. The CDR3 DNA is TGTGCCAGCAGCTCCCGAACTACGGATGAGCAGTTCTTC. Its translation is CASSSRTTDEQFF.

Only a few counts were recorded for this clonotype. The chain combines TRBV7-2 with TRBJ2-6; D gene unclear. The V end was cut by 2 bases, the J end by 3 bases, with 11 bases between. The germline CDR1 and CDR2 sequences are SGHTA and FQGNSA. This CDR3 is 16 amino acids long. CDR3 DNA: TGTGCCAGCAGCTTATCTGTGGCCGGTGGGGCCAACGTCCTGACTTTC. Encoded protein: CASSLSVAGGANVLTF.